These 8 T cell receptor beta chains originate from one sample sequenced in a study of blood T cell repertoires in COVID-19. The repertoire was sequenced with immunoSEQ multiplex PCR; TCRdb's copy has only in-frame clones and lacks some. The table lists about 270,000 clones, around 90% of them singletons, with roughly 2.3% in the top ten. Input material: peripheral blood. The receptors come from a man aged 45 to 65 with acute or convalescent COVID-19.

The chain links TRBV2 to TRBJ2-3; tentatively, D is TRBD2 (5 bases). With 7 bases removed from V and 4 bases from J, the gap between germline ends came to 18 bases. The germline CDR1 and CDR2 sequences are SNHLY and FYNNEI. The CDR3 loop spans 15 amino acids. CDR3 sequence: CASKAARGMADTQYF. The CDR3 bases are TGTGCCAGCAAAGCGGCTAGAGGGATGGCAGATACGCAGTATTTT.

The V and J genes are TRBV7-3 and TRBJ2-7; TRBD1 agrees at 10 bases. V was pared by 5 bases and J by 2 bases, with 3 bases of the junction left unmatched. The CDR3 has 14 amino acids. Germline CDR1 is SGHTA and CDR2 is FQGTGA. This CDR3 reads CASSPGTGAYEQYF. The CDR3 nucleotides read TGTGCCAGCAGCCCCGGGACAGGGGCCTACGAGCAGTACTTC.

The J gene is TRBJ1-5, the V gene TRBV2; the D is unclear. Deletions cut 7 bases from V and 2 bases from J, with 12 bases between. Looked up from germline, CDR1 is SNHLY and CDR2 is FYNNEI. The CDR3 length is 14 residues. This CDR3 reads CASTYHEGNQPQHF. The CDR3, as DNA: TGTGCCAGCACCTACCACGAGGGCAATCAGCCCCAGCATTTT.

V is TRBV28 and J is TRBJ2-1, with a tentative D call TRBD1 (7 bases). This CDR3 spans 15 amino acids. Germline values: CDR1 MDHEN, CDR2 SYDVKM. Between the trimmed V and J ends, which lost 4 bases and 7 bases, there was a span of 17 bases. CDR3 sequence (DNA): TGTGCCAGCAGTTCGACACAGGGGAGGAATAATGAGCAGTTCTTC. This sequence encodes CASSSTQGRNNEQFF.

The CDR3 sequence: CASTIRNYEQYF. CDR3 DNA sequence: TGTGCCAGCACCATCAGAAACTACGAGCAGTACTTC. J is TRBJ2-7 and V is TRBV2, with D unresolved. The CDR3 runs 12 residues. Germline lookup yields CDR1 SNHLY and CDR2 FYNNEI. The V gene lost 7 bases and the J gene lost 3 bases, with 10 bases spanning the gap.

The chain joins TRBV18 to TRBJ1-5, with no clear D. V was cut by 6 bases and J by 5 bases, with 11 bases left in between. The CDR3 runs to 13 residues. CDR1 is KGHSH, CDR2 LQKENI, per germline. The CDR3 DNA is TGTGCCAGCTCCCCCGCCCGGGATCAGCCCCAGCATTTT. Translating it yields CASSPARDQPQHF.

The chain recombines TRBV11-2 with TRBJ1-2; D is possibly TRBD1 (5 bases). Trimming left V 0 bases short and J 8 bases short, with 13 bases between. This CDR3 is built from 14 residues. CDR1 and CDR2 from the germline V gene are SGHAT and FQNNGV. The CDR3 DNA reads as TGTGCCAGCAGCTTAGATCAGTCTAGGGGCGGCTACACCTTC. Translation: CASSLDQSRGGYTF.

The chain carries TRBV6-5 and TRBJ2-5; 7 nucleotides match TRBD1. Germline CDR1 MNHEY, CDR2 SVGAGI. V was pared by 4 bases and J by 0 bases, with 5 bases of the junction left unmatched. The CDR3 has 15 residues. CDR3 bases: TGTGCCAGCAGTTGGGGACAGCCGTACCAAGAGACCCAGTACTTC. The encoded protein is CASSWGQPYQETQYF.